Shown below are 32 T cell receptor beta chains from a single sample sequenced in a study of regulatory T cells in long-lasting Graves disease. Stated time point: persistent/refractory GD, antithyroid drugs over 5 years with positive TRAb. Researchers made the TCR library from RNA that was extracted from PBMCs. Relying on iRepertoire HTBI primers and Arm-PCR of CDR3 regions, the team built TCR beta libraries. One entry per CDR3 protein results from TCRdb running MiXCR on the multiplex PCR reads. The sample yields more than 650,000 distinct CDR3 sequences, 30% seen once. Material: peripheral blood mononuclear cells (PBMCs), obtained when the disease was refractory, from a patient treated with antithyroid drugs. Source of these receptors: a female donor with Graves disease.

This clonotype occurred once. The gene calls are TRBV12-3 or TRBV12-4 and TRBJ2-1; 7 nucleotides line up with TRBD2. J gave up 8 bases and V 3 bases, and 7 bases lay outside the gene matches. The CDR3 sequence is 14 residues long. The CDR3: CASSFPGLVDEQFF. CDR3 DNA sequence: TGTGCCAGCAGTTTCCCCGGACTAGTCGATGAGCAGTTCTTC.

V and J are TRBV20-1 and TRBJ2-2; possibly TRBD1 for D (5 bases). The CDR3 is made up of 14 amino acids. The germline V gene encodes CDR1 DFQATT and CDR2 SNEGSKA (reference sequence). V lost 0 bases to trimming and J lost 7 bases, with 12 bases between them. The DNA for the CDR3 is TGCAGTGCTAGAGAACCTCAGGGTGACGGGGAGCTGTTTTTT. Protein sequence: CSAREPQGDGELFF.

In this sample, this clonotype turned up a few times. The gene calls are TRBV20-1 and TRBJ1-5; no reliable D call. Germline loops: CDR1 DFQATT, CDR2 SNEGSKA (reference sequence). The V and J ends lost 3 bases and 1 base respectively, with 10 bases between them. The CDR3 is made up of 14 amino acids. CDR3 DNA: TGCAGTGCTAGCGGTGGGAGGAGCAATCAGCCCCAGCATTTT. Its protein is CSASGGRSNQPQHF.

Only a few counts were recorded for this clonotype. This rearrangement joins TRBV6-1 to TRBJ1-1; TRBD1 matches 8 bases. This CDR3 has 15 amino acids. The trim removed 4 bases at V and 5 bases at J, leaving 9 bases unmatched. The germline gives CDR1 MNHNS, CDR2 SASEGT. The DNA of the CDR3 is TGTGCCAGCAGTGTCGACAGGGGAATTGGAACTGAAGCTTTCTTT. Residues: CASSVDRGIGTEAFF.

This clonotype was seen a few times. The V and J genes are TRBV6-1 and TRBJ1-3, with TRBD1 matching 8 bases. The CDR3 spans 15 residues. Trimming removed 8 bases from V and 4 bases from J; junction bases left unmatched: 10. CDR1 and CDR2 (germline): MNHNS, SASEGT. The CDR3, as DNA: TGTGCCAGCGGGGGACAGGACCTCGGCGGAAACACCATATATTTT. Protein: CASGGQDLGGNTIYF.

V and J are TRBV3-1 and TRBJ1-3; D is unclear. CDR1 is LGHDT and CDR2 is YNNKEL in the germline V gene (reference sequence). CDR3 length equals 15 residues. Trimming took off 1 base at V and 5 bases at J, with 12 bases between the two ends. The CDR3 sequence: CASSQGWGDRNTIYF. The CDR3 region has the DNA TGTGCCAGCAGCCAAGGCTGGGGAGATAGAAACACCATATATTTT.

This clonotype was seen more than once but under ten times. V and J are TRBV13 and TRBJ2-7; a weak D match, TRBD1 (6 bases). Trimming took off 6 bases at V and 3 bases at J, with 18 bases between the two ends. The CDR3 loop spans 15 amino acids. The germline gives CDR1 PRHDT, CDR2 FYEKMQ (reference sequence). CDR3 amino acids: CASSYHNREIYEQYF. The CDR3 DNA sequence: TGTGCCAGCAGTTACCACAACAGGGAGATCTACGAGCAGTACTTC.

This clonotype showed up many times. The chain carries TRBV28 and TRBJ1-1, with 7 bases fitting TRBD1. Germline CDR1 MDHEN, CDR2 SYDVKM. J was trimmed by 13 bases and V by 5 bases; bases with no gene match: 10. The CDR3 totals 12 residues. CDR3: CASSPPDRTVFF. For the CDR3, the DNA is TGTGCCAGCAGTCCCCCGGACAGGACGGTTTTCTTT.

This chain joins TRBV6-1 and TRBJ1-1; 9 nucleotides match TRBD1. The trim removed 6 bases at V and 6 bases at J, leaving 11 bases unmatched. Germline V lookup: CDR1 MNHNS, CDR2 SASEGT. The CDR3 is 15 amino acids. CDR3 sequence: CASRQTTGGASEAFF. As DNA, the CDR3 is TGTGCCAGCAGACAGACCACAGGGGGCGCGTCTGAAGCTTTCTTT.

This chain links TRBV3-1 with TRBJ2-7; TRBD2 aligns across 14 bases. From germline, CDR1 is LGHDT and CDR2 YNNKEL (reference sequence). The length of the CDR3 is 17 residues. Trimming at V came to 1 base and at J to 6 bases, leaving 8 bases not matched to a gene. The CDR3 spells CASSQGLAGGPMGEQYF. The CDR3, as DNA: TGTGCCAGCAGCCAAGGACTAGCGGGAGGGCCAATGGGCGAGCAGTACTTC.

This clonotype came up a few times. The chain uses TRBV30 and TRBJ1-1; D may be TRBD1 (6 bases). The germline V and J ends were trimmed by 2 bases and 1 base, with 11 bases remaining between them. This CDR3 is built from 14 residues. Germline lookup yields CDR1 GTSNPN and CDR2 SVGIG (reference sequence). The CDR3 sequence: CAWSWGLQNTEAFF. The CDR3 DNA sequence: TGTGCCTGGAGTTGGGGGCTACAGAACACTGAAGCTTTCTTT.

In nucleotides, the CDR3 is TGTGCCAGCAGCGCTCTGACAGGGCTCAGCAATCAGCCCCAGCATTTT. Translating gives CASSALTGLSNQPQHF. This chain links TRBV6-1 with TRBJ1-5, with TRBD1 matching over 7 bases. The trim removed 6 bases at V and 1 base at J, leaving 9 bases unmatched. Germline CDR1 MNHNS, CDR2 SASEGT. The CDR3 loop spans 16 amino acids.

The chain joins TRBV9 to TRBJ1-2; no clear D. The CDR3 contains 13 residues. V dropped 0 bases and J dropped 6 bases, with 9 bases sitting between them. CDR1 SGDLS and CDR2 YYNGEE come from the germline V gene. The CDR3 here is CASSVGAIDGYTF. Written as DNA, the CDR3 is TGTGCCAGCAGCGTAGGGGCTATCGATGGCTACACCTTC. Drawing the rest from reference TRBV9 and TRBJ1-2, the complete variable domain is DSGVTQTPKHLITATGQRVTLRCSPRSGDLSVYWYQQSLDQGLQFLIQYYNGEERAKGNILERFSAQQFPDLHSELNLSSLELGDSALYFCASSVGAIDGYTFGSGTRLTVV.

The J gene is TRBJ1-4, the V gene TRBV18; the match to TRBD1 covers 8 bases. The CDR3 has 15 amino acids. Germline loops: CDR1 KGHSH, CDR2 LQKENI. V dropped 0 bases and J dropped 7; count of bases not matched to a gene: 4. The CDR3 coding sequence is TGTGCCAGCTCACCACCGGGGACAGGTAGTGAAAAACTGTTTTTT. Translation gives CASSPPGTGSEKLFF.

This clonotype was detected a few times. The chain joins TRBV27 to TRBJ1-5; TRBD1 is a possible D gene (5 bases). The CDR3 is made up of 13 amino acids. V lost 4 bases and J lost 7, with 11 bases in between. CDR1 and CDR2 from the germline V gene are MNHEY and SMNVEV (reference sequence). Written as DNA, the CDR3 is TGTGCCAGCAGTTGGGACGAAAGGCAGCCCCAGCATTTT. It encodes CASSWDERQPQHF.

The gene calls are TRBV20-1 and TRBJ2-4, with D possibly matching TRBD1 (6 bases). Germline CDR1 reads DFQATT; CDR2 reads SNEGSKA (reference sequence). The CDR3 is made up of 14 amino acids. Trimming pared 3 bases from V and 7 bases from J, leaving 16 bases between. The CDR3, as DNA: TGCAGTGCTAGCCGGAGACAGGATGCGAACATTCAGTACTTC. Translating it yields CSASRRQDANIQYF.

The chain couples TRBV9 to TRBJ1-6; no clear D gene. The ends were cut back, 0 bases at V and 8 bases at J, with 15 bases in the middle. This CDR3 is 16 amino acids long. Germline CDR1 reads SGDLS; CDR2 reads YYNGEE. The CDR3 DNA reads TGTGCCAGCAGCGTAGACTCCGGGGTGAGGGATTCACCCCTCCACTTT. Translated: CASSVDSGVRDSPLHF.

The chain joins TRBV6-1 to TRBJ2-1, with D unresolved. The germline V gene encodes CDR1 MNHNS and CDR2 SASEGT. The CDR3 sequence is 14 residues long. The V gene lost 7 bases and the J gene lost 3 bases, with 13 bases spanning the gap. This CDR3 reads CASKDASIYNEQFF. CDR3 sequence (DNA): TGTGCCAGCAAGGACGCATCGATCTACAATGAGCAGTTCTTC.

This clonotype appeared many times. The V call is TRBV12-3 or TRBV12-4, the J call TRBJ2-7, with D possibly being TRBD1 or TRBD2 (5 bases each). V lost 2 bases and J 4 bases, leaving 15 bases between the germline ends. The CDR3 length is 15 residues. The CDR3 here is CASSLRDGVGYEQYF. The CDR3 DNA sequence: TGTGCCAGCAGTTTACGGGACGGTGTGGGGTACGAGCAGTACTTC.

In its sample, this clonotype was seen many times. The gene calls are TRBV10-3 and TRBJ2-2, with unresolved D. V lost 4 bases to trimming and J lost 0 bases, with 12 bases between them. Per the germline V gene, CDR1 is ENHRY and CDR2 is SYGVKD. CDR3 length: 16 residues. The DNA for the CDR3 is TGTGCCATCAGTGTCTCCGGCTCCTCGAACACCGGGGAGCTGTTTTTT. Translation gives CAISVSGSSNTGELFF.

This clonotype has just a few counts. This chain joins TRBV20-1 and TRBJ2-7, with D tentatively TRBD2 (7 bases). CDR3 length: 14 residues. V was cut by 3 bases and J by 0 bases, with 12 bases left in between. The germline CDR1 and CDR2 sequences are DFQATT and SNEGSKA (reference sequence). The CDR3: CSARRGGGSYEQYF. Here the CDR3 DNA reads TGCAGTGCTAGGAGGGGGGGCGGCTCCTACGAGCAGTACTTC.

CDR3 protein: CASSLDSSTGNTIYF. CDR3 coding DNA: TGCGCCAGCAGCTTAGACAGTAGCACTGGAAACACCATATATTTT. The V and J genes are TRBV5-1 and TRBJ1-3; a possible D gene is TRBD1 (5 bases). The germline V gene encodes CDR1 SGHRS and CDR2 YFSETQ. CDR3 length: 15 amino acids. Between the trimmed V and J ends, which lost 2 bases and 2 bases, there was a span of 11 bases.

To note about this clonotype: Since a much larger clone is just one base distant, this may be a read error. The chain links TRBV7-2 to TRBJ2-7; 7 bases match TRBD1. The ends lost 8 bases at V and 4 bases at J; junction bases unmatched: 14. CDR1 is SGHTA and CDR2 is FQGNSA in the germline V gene. The CDR3 consists of 15 residues. The CDR3 region is CASGSRPDREYEQYF. DNA of the CDR3: TGTGCCAGCGGCTCTCGACCTGACAGGGAATACGAGCAGTACTTC.

There are a few counts of this clonotype. The genes are TRBV27 and TRBJ2-5; the match to TRBD1 covers 10 bases. The V gene end was trimmed by 5 bases and the J gene end by 0 bases; junction bases not matched to a gene: 3. This CDR3 is 15 amino acids long. Germline assignment: CDR1 MNHEY and CDR2 SMNVEV (reference sequence). This chain's CDR3 is CASSADRGYQETQYF. CDR3 sequence (DNA): TGTGCCAGCAGTGCGGACAGGGGGTACCAAGAGACCCAGTACTTC.

The rearrangement links TRBV29-1 to TRBJ2-5, with 7 bases aligning to TRBD2. This CDR3 has 12 residues. V dropped 6 bases and J dropped 0; count of bases not matched to a gene: 1. Germline V gene data show CDR1 as SQVTM and CDR2 as ANQGSEA. This CDR3 reads CSVGTNQETQYF. As DNA, the CDR3 is TGCAGCGTAGGGACTAACCAAGAGACCCAGTACTTC.

CDR3 residues: CSVESSVTSYGYTF. In DNA form, the CDR3 reads TGCAGCGTTGAGTCGTCGGTTACTAGCTATGGCTACACCTTC. V usage is TRBV29-1 and J usage is TRBJ1-2; D remains unclear. This CDR3 has 14 amino acids. CDR1 and CDR2 (germline): SQVTM, ANQGSEA. Trimming stripped 3 bases from V and 4 bases from J, with 15 bases between.

The DNA of the CDR3 is TGTGCCAGCAGCCCCAGTAGACTCAATTCACCCCTCCACTTT. Translating it yields CASSPSRLNSPLHF. The J gene is TRBJ1-6, the V gene TRBV27; D is undetermined. V was shortened by 6 bases and J by 7 bases, with 13 bases between the two germline ends. The germline V gene has CDR1 MNHEY and CDR2 SMNVEV (reference sequence). The CDR3 consists of 14 residues.

The chain is built from TRBV28 and TRBJ1-5; D not certain. CDR1 and CDR2 (germline): MDHEN, SYDVKM. The CDR3 covers 15 residues. V was shortened by 6 bases and J by 2 bases, with 14 bases between the two germline ends. CDR3 region: CASSREGLGNQPQHF. CDR3 coding DNA: TGTGCCAGCAGCCGCGAAGGCCTGGGCAATCAGCCCCAGCATTTT.

The chain couples TRBV5-1 to TRBJ1-1, with 7 bases identical to TRBD1. Trimming took 2 bases from V and 1 from J; bases not matched to a gene: 8. CDR1 is SGHRS, CDR2 YFSETQ, per germline. The length of the CDR3 is 16 residues. This chain's CDR3 is CASSLQGQRENTEAFF. CDR3 sequence (DNA): TGCGCCAGCAGCTTACAGGGACAGAGGGAGAACACTGAAGCTTTCTTT.

The rearrangement uses TRBV7-2 and TRBJ1-4; D not certain. This CDR3 is 13 amino acids long. V lost 5 bases, J lost 8 bases, and 12 bases lay in between. From germline, CDR1 is SGHTA and CDR2 FQGNSA. For the CDR3, the DNA is TGTGCCAGCAGCACCCGAAGCGGCGAAAAACTGTTTTTT. This translates into CASSTRSGEKLFF.

V usage is TRBV20-1 and J usage is TRBJ1-5, with D perhaps matching TRBD1 (6 bases). V shed 0 bases and J shed 1 base, with 13 bases lying between them. This CDR3 contains 16 residues. CDR1 DFQATT and CDR2 SNEGSKA come from the germline V gene (reference sequence). The CDR3 DNA is TGCAGTGCTAGAGATCTCAGGGGCCTCAGCAATCAGCCCCAGCATTTT. Protein: CSARDLRGLSNQPQHF.

Here the CDR3 reads CASSTSSYNSPLHF. CDR3 in DNA: TGTGCCAGCAGTACGAGCTCCTATAATTCACCCCTCCACTTT. The chain has TRBV27 and TRBJ1-6; unclear D gene. The germline V and J ends were trimmed by 5 bases and 0 bases, with 5 bases remaining between them. The germline CDR1 and CDR2 sequences are MNHEY and SMNVEV (reference sequence). This CDR3 spans 14 amino acids.